This T cell receptor (beta chain) was obtained from a study of shared T cell receptors in the human thymus. The repertoire was sequenced with immunoSEQ multiplex PCR; TCRdb's copy has only in-frame clones and lacks some. The sample includes some 660,000 clones, more than 70% of them seen just once. From germline, CDR1 is SGHKS and CDR2 YYEKEE (reference sequence). V was pared by 4 bases and J by 4 bases, with 14 bases of the junction left unmatched. The CDR3 runs to 17 residues. These same data were also listed under a study on human thymus T cells.

The chain recombines TRBV5-5 with TRBJ1-1; 9 bases are shared with TRBD1. The sample consisted of thymocytes. This clonotype was sampled from a boy under three years old with a congenital heart defect. The CDR3 reads CASSLRSPLDRGTEAFF. Written as DNA, the CDR3 is TGTGCCAGCAGCCTACGCAGTCCCCTGGACAGGGGCACTGAAGCTTTCTTT.